One sample yielded the 11 T cell receptor beta chains listed below, sequenced in a study of T cells in tumors after PD-1 blockade. TCRdb's table, derived via immunoSEQ multiplex PCR, lists solely in-frame clones and lacks some. Among about 12,000 clones listed, about 60% were seen once. The source was tumor tissue, collected before anti-PD-1 treatment. The receptor source for this set is a human donor with basal cell carcinoma.

The chain joins TRBV28 to TRBJ2-7; the D is unclear. Trimming took 4 bases from V and 5 from J, leaving 6 bases between them. In germline, CDR1 is MDHEN, CDR2 SYDVKM. This CDR3 is built from 11 residues. CDR3 protein: CASSSQNEQYF. The CDR3 DNA follows: TGTGCCAGCAGTTCCCAGAACGAGCAGTACTTC.

The genes are TRBV2 and TRBJ2-2; D perhaps matches TRBD2 (6 bases). In germline, CDR1 is SNHLY, CDR2 FYNNEI. Trimming took 7 bases from V and 3 from J, leaving 12 bases between them. The CDR3 extends over 14 amino acids. CDR3 DNA: TGTGCCAGCACCATGGGACTCTACACCGGGGAGCTGTTTTTT. Translated: CASTMGLYTGELFF.

J is TRBJ2-3 and V is TRBV21-1. TRBV21-1 is noted as a pseudogene. The CDR3 sequence is 17 residues long. CDR3 sequence (DNA): TGTGCCAGCAGCAAAGATCGTCGGAAAACTAGCACAGATACGCAGTATTTT. Amino acids: CASSKDRRKTSTDTQYF.

This chain connects TRBV19 to TRBJ2-1, with 8 bases identical to TRBD2. The junction had 5 bases not matched to a gene; V was cut back by 7 bases and J by 0 bases. The CDR3 is made up of 15 amino acids. Germline CDR1 is LNHDA and CDR2 is SQIVND (reference sequence). CDR3 residues: CASTGGRSSYNEQFF. Here the CDR3 DNA reads TGTGCCAGTACCGGCGGGAGGAGCTCCTACAATGAGCAGTTCTTC.

This chain links TRBV6-6 with TRBJ2-7; the D is unclear. The V end lost 4 bases, the J end lost 4 bases, and 11 bases lay between the germline ends. The CDR3 loop spans 13 amino acids. Germline CDR1 is MNHNY and CDR2 is SVGAGI (reference sequence). CDR3 protein: CASSSMGSYEQYF. In DNA, the CDR3 is TGTGCCAGCAGTTCTATGGGATCTTACGAGCAGTACTTC.

The V gene is TRBV7-6, the J gene TRBJ2-5; D unclear. V dropped 2 bases and J dropped 7 bases, with 17 bases sitting between them. The CDR3 runs 15 residues. CDR1 is SGHVS, CDR2 FNYEAQ, per germline. The CDR3 loop reads CASSLRVGLDGTQYF. DNA of the CDR3: TGTGCCAGCAGCTTAAGGGTCGGGCTAGATGGGACCCAGTACTTC.

This chain links TRBV9 with TRBJ2-7, with D hard to call. The CDR3 is 11 amino acids. Trimming removed 7 bases from V and 6 bases from J, with 11 bases in between. The V gene's germline CDR1 is SGDLS and CDR2 YYNGEE. This CDR3 is CASCRRLEQYF. As DNA, the CDR3 is TGTGCCAGCTGCCGACGTCTCGAGCAGTACTTC.

The chain has TRBV3-1 (or the pseudogene TRBV3-2) and TRBJ1-1, with D possibly matching TRBD1 (6 bases). Germline V CDR1 and CDR2: LGHDT, YNNKEL (reference sequence). The CDR3 runs to 14 residues. Trimming pared 3 bases from V and 1 base from J, leaving 9 bases between. CDR3 DNA sequence: TGTGCCAGCAGCCAGGGGACACGGAACACTGAAGCTTTCTTT. Its protein product is CASSQGTRNTEAFF.

This clone was seen more than once but under ten times. This chain joins TRBV12-3 or TRBV12-4 and TRBJ1-1; tentative D call: TRBD1 (5 bases). The CDR3 loop spans 12 amino acids. Deletions cut 8 bases from V and 7 bases from J, with 14 bases between. CDR3 DNA: TGTGCCAGCTCAACGGGGGAAGGTGAAGCTTTCTTT. This gives the protein CASSTGEGEAFF.

V and J are TRBV27 and TRBJ2-5, with TRBD2 matching over 14 bases. V shed 6 bases, J shed 4 bases, and the junction held 1 base outside the gene matches. The CDR3 contains 14 residues. In germline, CDR1 is MNHEY, CDR2 SMNVEV (reference sequence). CDR3 sequence: CASRGLAGGETQYF. As DNA, the CDR3 is TGTGCCAGCAGAGGACTAGCGGGAGGAGAGACCCAGTACTTC.

The chain links TRBV15 to TRBJ1-1; D uncertain. Germline CDR1 and CDR2: LNHNV and YYDKDF (reference sequence). V lost 6 bases to trimming and J lost 4 bases, with 15 bases between them. The CDR3 contains 14 residues. CDR3 protein: CATRGPLLSTEAFF. In DNA, the CDR3 is TGTGCCACCAGGGGTCCATTGTTGAGCACTGAAGCTTTCTTT.